Following are 30 T cell receptor beta chains from one sample sequenced in a study of CD8 T cells in ankylosing spondylitis. One entry per CDR3 protein, called by TCRdb with MiXCR from the 5' RACE reads. The sample yields around 340,000 distinct CDR3 sequences, 14% to 15% seen once. Sequenced input: blood, either unsorted or a sorted T cell fraction (not recorded which). The source of these receptors is a male donor with ankylosing spondylitis or in good health (not recorded which).

The genes are TRBV5-1 and TRBJ1-6; weak D call: TRBD1 (6 bases). The germline CDR1 and CDR2 sequences are SGHRS and YFSETQ. Trimming removed 5 bases from V and 8 bases from J, with 11 bases in between. The CDR3 totals 13 residues. CDR3 DNA sequence: TGCGCCAGCAGAGGGGGGATGGATTCACCCCTCCACTTT. Its protein is CASRGGMDSPLHF.

The rearrangement links TRBV5-6 to TRBJ2-3; 12 bases match TRBD2. The CDR3 loop spans 15 amino acids. Germline-derived CDR1 and CDR2 are SGHDT and YYEEEE. The ends lost 4 bases at V and 7 bases at J; junction bases unmatched: 7. The DNA for the CDR3 is TGTGCCAGCAGCCAGACTAGCGGGAGTCGTAATACGCAGTATTTT. Translating gives CASSQTSGSRNTQYF.

The sample holds a few counts of this clonotype. In DNA form, the CDR3 reads TGTGCCAGCAGCCCCTCCAGTGGCAATGAGCAGTTCTTC. Its protein is CASSPSSGNEQFF. This chain connects TRBV6-6 to TRBJ2-1; D not certain. Germline-derived CDR1 and CDR2 are MNHNY and SVGAGI (reference sequence). The CDR3 is made up of 13 amino acids. V lost 6 bases and J lost 6, with 12 bases in between.

The chain links TRBV6-5 to TRBJ2-3; 10 positions match TRBD1. This CDR3 is built from 16 residues. Per germline, CDR1 MNHEY and CDR2 SVGAGI. The V gene end was trimmed by 4 bases and the J gene end by 1 base; junction bases not matched to a gene: 5. The CDR3 sequence is CASSFGQGEGTDTQYF. The CDR3 DNA follows: TGTGCCAGCAGTTTCGGACAGGGGGAAGGCACAGATACGCAGTATTTT.

This clonotype was counted between two and nine times. This sequence joins TRBV5-1 and TRBJ2-1; 14 positions match TRBD2. V shed 5 bases, J shed 9 bases, and the junction held 7 bases outside the gene matches. This CDR3 spans 15 amino acids. Germline assignment: CDR1 SGHRS and CDR2 YFSETQ. The CDR3 sequence is CASRRLAGGPSEQFF. CDR3 DNA: TGCGCCAGCAGGCGACTAGCGGGAGGGCCTAGTGAGCAGTTCTTC.

This clonotype was counted only a few times. The chain recombines TRBV12-3 or TRBV12-4 with TRBJ1-5; possible D gene TRBD1, 5 bases. Trimming pared 3 bases from V and 3 bases from J, leaving 12 bases between. The CDR3 totals 15 residues. The CDR3 spells CASSFSGTSNQPQHF. The CDR3 nucleotides read TGTGCCAGCAGTTTTTCTGGGACCTCCAATCAGCCCCAGCATTTT.

This clonotype was counted many times. The genes are TRBV7-9 and TRBJ1-1; tentative D call: TRBD1 (6 bases). The germline gives CDR1 SEHNR, CDR2 FQNEAQ (reference sequence). The CDR3 has 14 residues. The V end was cut by 6 bases, the J end by 0 bases, with 11 bases between. For the CDR3, the DNA is TGTGCCAGCAGTCTACAGGGCTTGAACACTGAAGCTTTCTTT. Translated, it gives CASSLQGLNTEAFF.

The chain couples TRBV7-2 to TRBJ2-3; D ambiguous. Trimming stripped 5 bases from V and 1 base from J, with 10 bases between. This CDR3 contains 14 residues. Germline V gene data show CDR1 as SGHTA and CDR2 as FQGNSA. The CDR3 here is CASSPNPGTDTQYF. The CDR3 DNA follows: TGTGCCAGCAGCCCAAATCCTGGCACAGATACGCAGTATTTT.

The chain links TRBV5-1 to TRBJ2-5, with no clear D. The CDR3 is 14 amino acids. In germline, CDR1 is SGHRS, CDR2 YFSETQ. Deletions cut 2 bases from V and 2 bases from J, with 10 bases between. CDR3: CASSFPVSQETQYF. The CDR3 DNA sequence: TGCGCCAGCAGCTTCCCGGTATCACAAGAGACCCAGTACTTC.

This clonotype was counted between two and nine times. Compared with germline, one end of the junction differs, possibly owing to a read error. This sequence joins TRBV7-9 and TRBJ2-7; a weak D match, TRBD2 (6 bases). The CDR3 loop spans 16 amino acids. The germline V gene has CDR1 SEHNR and CDR2 FQNEAQ (reference sequence). The chain's CDR3 is CASTLHPEGIIAEQYF. The CDR3 DNA reads TGTGCCAGCACCTTACATCCGGAGGGCATAATCGCGGAGCAGTACTTC.

The chain couples TRBV20-1 to TRBJ2-3; a weak D match, TRBD2 (6 bases). The CDR3 contains 16 residues. Germline V gives CDR1 DFQATT, CDR2 SNEGSKA (reference sequence). With 5 bases removed from V and 1 base from J, the gap between germline ends came to 19 bases. CDR3 sequence (DNA): TGCAGTGCTCCACCTCTTCCGGGGGTCCGCACAGATACGCAGTATTTT. Protein: CSAPPLPGVRTDTQYF.

The rearrangement joins TRBV5-1 to TRBJ1-1; the match to TRBD1 covers 9 bases. V was pared by 2 bases and J by 3 bases, with 2 bases of the junction left unmatched. Germline lookup yields CDR1 SGHRS and CDR2 YFSETQ. This CDR3 has 14 amino acids. The CDR3 coding sequence is TGCGCCAGCAGCTTACAGGGGGCTGACACTGAAGCTTTCTTT. It translates to CASSLQGADTEAFF.

The table lists this clonotype with a few counts. This chain joins TRBV6-1 and TRBJ1-6; D gene unclear. The CDR3 length is 14 residues. Deletions cut 8 bases from V and 9 bases from J, with 17 bases between. The germline CDR1 and CDR2 sequences are MNHNS and SASEGT. CDR3 DNA sequence: TGTGCCAGCTCGGACGGGTGGTTAGGTTCACCCCTCCACTTT. This gives the protein CASSDGWLGSPLHF.

This clonotype was observed a handful of times. The V call is TRBV10-3, the J call TRBJ2-6; perhaps TRBD2 as D (6 bases). The germline gives CDR1 ENHRY, CDR2 SYGVKD. V lost 3 bases and J 6 bases, leaving 9 bases between the germline ends. This CDR3 is built from 14 residues. CDR3 DNA: TGTGCCATCAGTGACCCGGGGGAGGCCAACGTCCTGACTTTC. Residues: CAISDPGEANVLTF.

The chain combines TRBV11-2 with TRBJ2-7, with 10 bases lining up with TRBD2. CDR3 size: 16 residues. Germline V lookup: CDR1 SGHAT, CDR2 FQNNGV. Germline trimming cut 5 bases from V and 1 base from J; bases unmatched to any gene: 8. CDR3 amino acids: CASSIYSSGRSYEQYF. CDR3 in DNA: TGTGCCAGCAGCATATACAGTAGCGGGAGGTCCTACGAGCAGTACTTC.

This clonotype was observed at least ten times. V and J are TRBV29-1 and TRBJ2-2, with 12 nucleotides matching TRBD2. Germline trimming cut 4 bases from V and 0 bases from J; bases unmatched to any gene: 6. The germline CDR1 and CDR2 sequences are SQVTM and ANQGSEA. The CDR3 has 17 residues. CDR3 sequence reads: CSVARLAGATNTGELFF. The CDR3 bases are TGCAGCGTTGCCCGACTAGCGGGAGCGACGAACACCGGGGAGCTGTTTTTT.

This chain joins TRBV6-1 and TRBJ2-7; 8 bases agree with TRBD1. The V gene's germline CDR1 is MNHNS and CDR2 SASEGT. The CDR3 is 15 amino acids. V shed 6 bases and J 3 bases; nucleotides not matched to a gene: 10. CDR3 sequence reads: CASSGQGGVYYEQYF. CDR3 nucleotides: TGTGCCAGCAGCGGACAGGGCGGTGTTTACTACGAGCAGTACTTC.

This clonotype has at least ten counts. The gene calls are TRBV5-1 and TRBJ2-2; possibly TRBD1 for D (6 bases). This CDR3 spans 15 amino acids. Germline V gene data show CDR1 as SGHRS and CDR2 as YFSETQ. Trimming cost V 4 bases and J 2 bases, with 12 bases left between them. CDR3 nucleotide sequence: TGCGCCAGCAGCCTTGGACAGATAAACACCGGGGAGCTGTTTTTT. Translation: CASSLGQINTGELFF.

This clonotype appeared a few times. The chain employs TRBV9 and TRBJ2-3; D is unresolved. This CDR3 contains 14 residues. Trimming shortened V by 0 bases and J by 5 bases, and 10 bases separated the two germline ends. Germline V gives CDR1 SGDLS, CDR2 YYNGEE. CDR3 sequence reads: CASSVGGSRDTQYF. In DNA form, the CDR3 reads TGTGCCAGCAGCGTAGGTGGATCGCGAGATACGCAGTATTTT.

This clonotype was observed many times. The chain links TRBV4-1 to TRBJ1-1; D possibly corresponds to TRBD1 (5 bases). V was pared by 4 bases and J by 3 bases, with 18 bases between. Germline V gene data show CDR1 as MGHRA and CDR2 as YSYEKL. CDR3 length: 16 residues. The CDR3 protein is CASSLDLPAGDTEAFF. CDR3 nucleotide sequence: TGCGCCAGCAGCCTGGATCTCCCAGCGGGGGACACTGAAGCTTTCTTT.

This clonotype was counted only a few times. The chain is built from TRBV7-8 and TRBJ1-1; no definite D call. Germline CDR1 SGHVS, CDR2 FQNEAQ. This CDR3 comprises 13 residues. V was pared by 3 bases and J by 3 bases, with 8 bases between. The CDR3 here is CASSFRRDTEAFF. Here the CDR3 DNA reads TGTGCCAGCAGCTTCCGACGGGACACTGAAGCTTTCTTT.

V is TRBV30 and J is TRBJ2-3, with D tentatively TRBD1 or TRBD2 (6 bases each). Trimming removed 3 bases from V and 6 bases from J, with 13 bases in between. Germline CDR1 reads GTSNPN; CDR2 reads SVGIG (reference sequence). This CDR3 spans 13 amino acids. CDR3 coding DNA: TGTGCCTGGAGCCGGGGGCCAGGGGATACGCAGTATTTT. It specifies CAWSRGPGDTQYF.

This clonotype turned up a few times. The CDR3 loop is CSARGVGRTYNSPLHF. In DNA, the CDR3 is TGCAGTGCTAGGGGGGTGGGAAGGACCTATAATTCACCCCTCCACTTT. This sequence joins TRBV20-1 and TRBJ1-6, with D possibly matching TRBD1 (5 bases). Trimming removed 3 bases from V and 2 bases from J, with 14 bases in between. Germline CDR1 reads DFQATT; CDR2 reads SNEGSKA (reference sequence). The CDR3 is made up of 16 amino acids.

The chain is built from TRBV5-4 and TRBJ2-5; the D is unclear. CDR1 and CDR2 (germline): SGHNT, YYREEE (reference sequence). This CDR3 is 14 amino acids long. With 0 bases removed from V and 0 bases from J, the gap between germline ends came to 6 bases. CDR3 protein: CASSLVGYQETQYF. The CDR3 DNA reads TGTGCCAGCAGCTTGGTTGGGTACCAAGAGACCCAGTACTTC.

This chain connects TRBV5-1 to TRBJ2-5; no clear D gene. The CDR3 covers 15 residues. V lost 0 bases and J lost 5, with 14 bases in between. Germline CDR1 SGHRS, CDR2 YFSETQ. As DNA, the CDR3 is TGCGCCAGCAGCTTGGGGAGCTCTGGCTCGGAGACCCAGTACTTC. This codes for CASSLGSSGSETQYF.

This clonotype turned up a few times. CDR3 residues: CASSPTSGGPTDTQYF. The CDR3 DNA sequence: TGTGCCAGCAGCCCCACTAGCGGGGGACCCACAGATACGCAGTATTTT. The chain links TRBV3-1 to TRBJ2-3; TRBD2 matches 11 bases. CDR1 is LGHDT and CDR2 is YNNKEL in the germline V gene (reference sequence). The CDR3 length is 16 residues. With V trimmed by 4 bases and J by 2 bases, 5 bases remained unmatched.

This clonotype turned up a few times. The rearrangement joins TRBV20-1 to TRBJ1-2, with unresolved D. Per germline, CDR1 DFQATT and CDR2 SNEGSKA (reference sequence). V lost 5 bases and J lost 8, with 15 bases in between. The CDR3 is 12 amino acids. CDR3 in DNA: TGCAGTGCTTACGGGTTCTTAGGCGGCTACACCTTC. As protein: CSAYGFLGGYTF.

A few counts support this clonotype. This chain joins TRBV5-6 and TRBJ1-4, with 9 positions matching TRBD1. Per the germline V gene, CDR1 is SGHDT and CDR2 is YYEEEE. The V segment lost 2 bases and the J segment 5 bases; nucleotides outside the gene matches: 4. The CDR3 spans 15 residues. For the CDR3, the DNA is TGTGCCAGCAGCTTCCTGACAGGGGGGAATGAAAAACTGTTTTTT. Its translation is CASSFLTGGNEKLFF. Full variable domain (outside the CDR3, taken from reference TRBV5-6 and TRBJ1-4): DAGVTQSPTHLIKTRGQQVTLRCSPKSGHDTVSWYQQALGQGPQFIFQYYEEEERQRGNFPDRFSGHQFPNYSSELNVNALLLGDSALYLCASSFLTGGNEKLFFGSGTQLSVL.

The chain couples TRBV6-1 to TRBJ2-2; possibly TRBD2 for D (6 bases). CDR1 and CDR2 (germline): MNHNS, SASEGT. The CDR3 length is 14 residues. Trimming stripped 7 bases from V and 0 bases from J, with 9 bases between. The CDR3 loop reads CASNRGTNTGELFF. Here the CDR3 DNA reads TGTGCCAGCAACCGGGGGACGAACACCGGGGAGCTGTTTTTT.

This clonotype appeared many times. The rearrangement links TRBV21-1 to TRBJ1-2; no check of the table's D call, TRBD1, against the DNA was made. TRBV21-1 is termed a pseudogene. CDR3 length: 13 amino acids. The CDR3 bases are TGTGCCAGCACCTTTATCCACAGGGATGGCTACACCTTC. Protein product: CASTFIHRDGYTF.